This passage covers 4 T cell receptor beta chains from one sample sequenced in a study of post-analysis software for immune sequencing data. Study-wide results and caveats: Included in a set of roughly 5 TRBV segments more frequent in patients than controls were TRBV5-6, TRBV5-1 and TRBV20-1.

These receptors' targets are unknown. Unique-molecular-identifier-tagged TCR beta cDNA libraries were used. MiXCR, run by TCRdb on the PCR reads, gives a single entry per CDR3 protein. In the table there are more than 500,000 distinct CDR3 sequences, about a third of which are singletons. Sequencing was done on a sample of blood. These receptors all come from a girl under 18 with multiple sclerosis.

This clonotype has only a few counts. The rearrangement joins TRBV15 to TRBJ2-7; TRBD1 matches at 7 bases. Germline CDR1 and CDR2: LNHNV and YYDKDF (reference sequence). J was trimmed by 1 base and V by 3 bases; bases with no gene match: 3. This CDR3 has 14 amino acids. CDR3 coding DNA: TGTGCCACCAGCAGGGACAGGCCTTCCTACGAGCAGTACTTC. Translation: CATSRDRPSYEQYF.

Only a few counts were recorded for this clonotype. The J gene is TRBJ1-2, the V gene TRBV5-1; TRBD1 agrees at 9 bases. V shed 4 bases, J shed 8 bases, and the junction held 12 bases outside the gene matches. Germline CDR1 SGHRS, CDR2 YFSETQ. The CDR3 contains 15 residues. For the CDR3, the DNA is TGCGCCAGCAGCGGATCACAGGGACAGGGCGAGGGCTACACCTTC. The encoded protein is CASSGSQGQGEGYTF.

In this sample, this clonotype turned up a few times. The chain employs TRBV21-1 and TRBJ1-5; the table's D call of TRBD1 was not tested on the DNA. TRBV21-1 is noted as a pseudogene. The CDR3 runs 17 residues. CDR3 loop: CASGGQGARLGNQPQHF. The DNA for the CDR3 is TGTGCCAGCGGCGGACAGGGGGCGCGACTTGGTAATCAGCCCCAGCATTTT.

The chain uses TRBV20-1 and TRBJ1-4; D is perhaps TRBD1 (6 bases). Germline V CDR1 and CDR2: DFQATT, SNEGSKA (reference sequence). Trimming cost V 6 bases and J 4 bases, with 24 bases left between them. This CDR3 has 17 amino acids. CDR3 bases: TGCAGTGCCCCCCCCTCGGACAGCGTCTCGTATAATGAAAAACTGTTTTTT. Translating it yields CSAPPSDSVSYNEKLFF.